This T cell receptor beta chain was identified in a study of T cell responses to AZD1222 COVID-19 vaccine. Study-wide results and caveats: Spike-specific TCR breadth and depth rose after two AZD1222 doses.

Repertoires were generated with immunoSEQ multiplex PCR, while TCRdb's copy carries only in-frame clones and drops some. The table has 150,000 to 160,000 clones, roughly nine tenths seen once. This clone was counted once. The antigen is undetermined. CDR1 MNHNS and CDR2 SASEGT come from the germline V gene. The V segment lost 2 bases and the J segment 10 bases; nucleotides outside the gene matches: 10. The CDR3 loop spans 14 amino acids. The receptor was isolated from an adult in good health. This rearrangement joins TRBV6-1 to TRBJ1-1; 7 bases line up with TRBD1. This material consisted of peripheral blood, taken on day 0 of AZD1222 vaccination. CDR3 nucleotide sequence: TGTGCCAGCAGTGAACTCTGGGCAGGGGGGATAGCTTTCTTT. This translates into CASSELWAGGIAFF.